The 14 T cell receptor beta chains reported below all come from one sample, sequenced in a study of cytomegalovirus exposure and HLA in healthy donors (dated 2017 in TCRdb). Library preparation employed the immunoSEQ multiplex PCR assay. TCRdb took this table from immuneACCESS and kept in-frame rearrangements with V and J called. Such tables lack part of the clones; where checked against another copy, unresolved V genes explain under half of the gap, and the rest is unexplained. The sample includes about 190,000 clones, with about 83% observed a single time. The top ten constitute more than 1.1% of the sample. Source material: PBMCs. All receptors come from a woman between 18 and 29 years old in good health and CMV-seronegative.

V and J are TRBV10-3 and TRBJ1-1, with a tentative D call TRBD1 (6 bases). This CDR3 is built from 14 residues. V lost 2 bases and J 11 bases, leaving 18 bases between the germline ends. Per germline, CDR1 ENHRY and CDR2 SYGVKD. The CDR3 loop is CAISEQGQLVGAFF. The CDR3 region has the DNA TGTGCCATCAGTGAGCAAGGACAGTTGGTTGGGGCTTTCTTT.

A few counts support this clone. The J gene is TRBJ1-5, the V gene TRBV19; possible D gene TRBD1, 6 bases. CDR1 is LNHDA and CDR2 is SQIVND in the germline V gene (reference sequence). The V and J ends lost 6 bases and 0 bases respectively, with 15 bases between them. The CDR3 runs 16 residues. The CDR3 DNA sequence: TGTGCCAGTAGCGGGTTACAGGGATATAGCAATCAGCCCCAGCATTTT. Residues: CASSGLQGYSNQPQHF.

The chain links TRBV28 to TRBJ1-1; D perhaps matches TRBD1 (5 bases). Germline V gene data show CDR1 as MDHEN and CDR2 as SYDVKM. V gave up 8 bases and J gave up 5 bases, with 9 bases separating them. The CDR3 runs to 11 residues. The DNA for the CDR3 is TGTGCCAGCTTCTCAGGGACTGAAGCTTTCTTT. Its translation is CASFSGTEAFF.

The chain has TRBV11-2 and TRBJ2-7, with TRBD2 identical over 14 bases. Germline assignment: CDR1 SGHAT and CDR2 FQNNGV. The CDR3 runs to 15 residues. Germline trimming cut 5 bases from V and 6 bases from J; bases unmatched to any gene: 6. DNA for the CDR3: TGTGCCAGCAGCGTCATAGGGACTAGCGGGAGCGAGCAGTACTTC. This encodes CASSVIGTSGSEQYF. Based on the CDR3 plus reference TRBV11-2 and TRBJ2-7, the full variable domain is EAGVAQSPRYKIIEKRQSVAFWCNPISGHATLYWYQQILGQGPKLLIQFQNNGVVDDSQLPKDRFSAERLKGVDSTLKIQPAKLEDSAVYLCASSVIGTSGSEQYFGPGTRLTVT.

J is TRBJ2-7 and V is TRBV4-1; tentatively, D is TRBD1 (5 bases). V gave up 2 bases and J gave up 3 bases, with 11 bases separating them. This CDR3 contains 14 residues. Germline-derived CDR1 and CDR2 are MGHRA and YSYEKL. Here the CDR3 reads CASSQLPDSYEQYF. DNA for the CDR3: TGCGCCAGCAGCCAACTGCCCGACAGCTACGAGCAGTACTTC.

The CDR3 region is CAWRGQGKVDGYTF. The CDR3 region has the DNA TGTGCCTGGAGAGGACAGGGGAAGGTGGATGGCTACACCTTC. This chain joins TRBV30 and TRBJ1-2; TRBD1 matches at 9 bases. The germline gives CDR1 GTSNPN, CDR2 SVGIG (reference sequence). The CDR3 is 14 amino acids. V shed 3 bases and J 6 bases; nucleotides not matched to a gene: 8. Filled out from reference TRBV30 and TRBJ1-2, the complete variable domain reads SQTIHQWPATLVQPVGSPLSLECTVEGTSNPNLYWYRQAAGRGLQLLFYSVGIGQISSEVPQNLSASRPQDRQFILSSKKLLLSDSGFYLCAWRGQGKVDGYTFGSGTRLTVV.

This clone was recorded a few times. Written as DNA, the CDR3 is TGCGCCAGCAGCATACAGGGACAGGGGGCGTCCAATGAGCAGTTCTTC. It yields the protein CASSIQGQGASNEQFF. This chain links TRBV5-1 with TRBJ2-1; 12 nucleotides match TRBD1. V was clipped by 4 bases and J by 6 bases; unmatched bases: 8. The V gene's germline CDR1 is SGHRS and CDR2 YFSETQ. This CDR3 spans 16 amino acids.

The sample holds a few counts of this clone. The chain joins TRBV5-1 to TRBJ2-1, with 10 bases aligning to TRBD2. V trimming: 1 base; J trimming: 6 bases; junction bases outside the gene matches: 10. CDR1 is SGHRS and CDR2 is YFSETQ in the germline V gene. There are 17 residues in the CDR3. CDR3 protein: CASSLRPSGSGSNEQFF. The CDR3, as DNA: TGCGCCAGCAGCTTGAGGCCTAGCGGGAGTGGGAGCAATGAGCAGTTCTTC.

This clone has a handful of counts. The chain couples TRBV18 to TRBJ1-1, with D perhaps TRBD1 (6 bases). The CDR3 covers 15 residues. V dropped 6 bases and J dropped 3 bases, with 17 bases sitting between them. Germline lookup yields CDR1 KGHSH and CDR2 LQKENI. CDR3 in DNA: TGTGCCAGCTCGCCCCGACAGGCTGAGTACACTGAAGCTTTCTTT. Amino acid sequence: CASSPRQAEYTEAFF.

The V gene is TRBV5-6, the J gene TRBJ1-5, with D possibly matching TRBD1 (5 bases). In germline, CDR1 is SGHDT, CDR2 YYEEEE. The CDR3 is 16 amino acids. The V and J ends lost 2 bases and 7 bases respectively, with 19 bases between them. In nucleotides, the CDR3 is TGTGCCAGCAGCTTTTCAGGGTCTCGGGTATACCAGCCCCAGCATTTT. This sequence encodes CASSFSGSRVYQPQHF.

This rearrangement joins TRBV15 to TRBJ1-6; the D is unclear. The CDR3 covers 13 residues. V lost 4 bases, J lost 7 bases, and 8 bases lay in between. Germline lookup yields CDR1 LNHNV and CDR2 YYDKDF (reference sequence). DNA of the CDR3: TGTGCCACCAGCATCCGAGAAAATTCACCCCTCCACTTT. Its translation: CATSIRENSPLHF.

This chain joins TRBV5-4 and TRBJ1-3; D gene unclear. V was pared by 2 bases and J by 0 bases, with 9 bases between. The CDR3 loop spans 15 amino acids. Germline CDR1 reads SGHNT; CDR2 reads YYREEE (reference sequence). The DNA of the CDR3 is TGTGCCAGCAGCTTCCGAACAGCCTCTGGAAACACCATATATTTT. Translation gives CASSFRTASGNTIYF.

The CDR3, as DNA: TGTGCCAGCAGGCCCCAAAGGGGGCAGGAGACCCAGTACTTC. It translates to CASRPQRGQETQYF. V gene TRBV6-1 combines with J gene TRBJ2-5; TRBD1 aligns across 7 bases. Trimming cost V 6 bases and J 5 bases; bases outside gene matches: 9. The V gene's germline CDR1 is MNHNS and CDR2 SASEGT. The CDR3 covers 14 residues.

For the CDR3, the DNA is TGTGCCAGCAGGCACACAGGGGTTAATGAAAAACTGTTTTTT. Translated, it gives CASRHTGVNEKLFF. The J gene is TRBJ1-4, the V gene TRBV27; 7 positions agree with TRBD1. V shed 6 bases and J 4 bases; nucleotides not matched to a gene: 5. This CDR3 is built from 14 residues. Germline loops: CDR1 MNHEY, CDR2 SMNVEV (reference sequence).